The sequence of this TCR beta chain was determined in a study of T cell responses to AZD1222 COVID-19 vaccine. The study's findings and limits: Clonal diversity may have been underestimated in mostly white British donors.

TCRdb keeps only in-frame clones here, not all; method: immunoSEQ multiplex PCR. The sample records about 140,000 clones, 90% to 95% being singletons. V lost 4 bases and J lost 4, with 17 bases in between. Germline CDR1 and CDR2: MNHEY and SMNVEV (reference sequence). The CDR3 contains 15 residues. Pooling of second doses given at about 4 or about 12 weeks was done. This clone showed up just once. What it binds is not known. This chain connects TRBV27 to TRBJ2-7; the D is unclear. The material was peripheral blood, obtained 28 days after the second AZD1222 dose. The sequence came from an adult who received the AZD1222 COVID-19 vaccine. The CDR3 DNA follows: TGTGCCAGCAGTTGGCGCACTCAATTTCCATACGAGCAGTACTTC. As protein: CASSWRTQFPYEQYF.